A single sample is the source of the 3 T cell receptor beta chains below, sequenced in a study of cytomegalovirus exposure and HLA in healthy donors. Vbeta (60) and Jbeta (13) primers were used in the PCR. Assay used: immunoSEQ multiplex PCR; TCRdb lists only in-frame clones, some missing. Among 200,000 or so clones listed, over 75% were seen once. Sequenced material: PBMCs. These receptors all stem from a girl under three years old in good health and CMV-seronegative.

The chain couples TRBV5-1 to TRBJ2-5; 8 bases are shared with TRBD2. The CDR3 runs 15 residues. Germline CDR1 is SGHRS and CDR2 is YFSETQ. V dropped 6 bases and J dropped 2; count of bases not matched to a gene: 9. In DNA form, the CDR3 reads TGCGCCAGCATTCGGGCGGGGGGTCCACAAGAGACCCAGTACTTC. This translates into CASIRAGGPQETQYF.

This chain joins TRBV5-1 and TRBJ2-7; possibly TRBD2 for D (5 bases). Germline V gene lookup returns CDR1 SGHRS and CDR2 YFSETQ. The V end was cut by 3 bases, the J end by 0 bases, with 13 bases between. The CDR3 loop spans 15 amino acids. The CDR3 loop reads CASSSGRGSSYEQYF. In nucleotides, the CDR3 is TGCGCCAGCAGCTCCGGGCGCGGGTCCTCCTACGAGCAGTACTTC. The entire variable domain, with the rest obtained from reference TRBV5-1 and TRBJ2-7, is as follows: KAGVTQTPRYLIKTRGQQVTLSCSPISGHRSVSWYQQTPGQGLQFLFEYFSETQRNKGNFPGRFSGRQFSNSRSEMNVSTLELGDSALYLCASSSGRGSSYEQYFGPGTRLTVT.

As DNA, the CDR3 is TGTGCCAGCAGTTACTCGGAGGGGTTTGGTCAGCCCCAGCATTTT. Amino acid sequence: CASSYSEGFGQPQHF. The chain recombines TRBV6-6 with TRBJ1-5; perhaps TRBD1 as D (5 bases). Germline loops: CDR1 MNHNY, CDR2 SVGAGI (reference sequence). Trimming stripped 0 bases from V and 6 bases from J, with 12 bases between. The CDR3 extends over 15 amino acids.